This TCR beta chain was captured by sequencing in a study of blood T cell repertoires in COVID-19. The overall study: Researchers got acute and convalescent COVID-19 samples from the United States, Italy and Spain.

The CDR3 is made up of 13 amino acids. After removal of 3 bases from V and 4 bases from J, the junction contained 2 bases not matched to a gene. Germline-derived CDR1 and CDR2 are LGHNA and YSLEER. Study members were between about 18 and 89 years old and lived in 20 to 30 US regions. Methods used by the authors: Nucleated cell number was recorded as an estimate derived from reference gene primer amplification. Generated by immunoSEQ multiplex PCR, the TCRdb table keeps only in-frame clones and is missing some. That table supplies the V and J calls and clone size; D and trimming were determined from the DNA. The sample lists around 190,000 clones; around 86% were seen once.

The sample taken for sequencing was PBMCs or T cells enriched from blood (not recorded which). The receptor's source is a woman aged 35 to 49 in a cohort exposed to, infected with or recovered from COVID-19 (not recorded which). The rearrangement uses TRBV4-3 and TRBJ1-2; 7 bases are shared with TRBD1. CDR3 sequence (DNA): TGCGCCAGCAGCCAGAGGGACAGCTATGGCTACACCTTC. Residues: CASSQRDSYGYTF.